The 29 T cell receptor beta chains presented below share a single source sample, sequenced in a study of long-term antiretroviral therapy in people with HIV. Survey level was the resolution at which the v3.0 immunoSEQ assay ran. TCRdb's copy holds only in-frame clones and misses some; the assay was immunoSEQ multiplex PCR. The repertoire holds about 17,000 clones, with roughly 80% as singletons. The sequences come from unsorted PBMCs, collected approximately 2.5 years before starting antiretroviral therapy. These receptors originate from a woman between 45 and 65 years old with HIV.

A few counts support this clone. The genes are TRBV18 and TRBJ2-7; no definite D call. Looked up from germline, CDR1 is KGHSH and CDR2 is LQKENI. V was shortened by 3 bases and J by 0 bases, with 3 bases between the two germline ends. The CDR3 is 12 residues long. This chain's CDR3 is CASSPSSYEQYV. The DNA for the CDR3 is TGTGCCAGCTCACCTAGCTCCTACGAGCAGTACGTC.

V is TRBV7-9 and J is TRBJ1-1; D gene ambiguous. Germline CDR1 SEHNR, CDR2 FQNEAQ (reference sequence). Deletions cut 1 base from V and 3 bases from J, with 12 bases between. CDR3 size: 15 residues. CDR3 amino acids: CASSLDRLGDTEAFF. CDR3 nucleotides: TGTGCCAGCAGCTTAGACCGCCTCGGAGACACTGAAGCTTTCTTT.

Note on this clone: Other DNA sequences from this sample encode an identical CDR3 as well. This chain links TRBV7-9 with TRBJ2-3; D gene ambiguous. V lost 3 bases and J lost 2, with 12 bases in between. The CDR3 covers 15 residues. From germline, CDR1 is SEHNR and CDR2 FQNEAQ (reference sequence). CDR3 coding DNA: TGTGCCAGCAGCTTGGCGGTCCTCCCCACAGATACGCAGTATTTT. Translated: CASSLAVLPTDTQYF. Full variable domain (outside the CDR3, taken from reference TRBV7-9 and TRBJ2-3): DTGVSQNPRHKITKRGQNVTFRCDPISEHNRLYWYRQTLGQGPEFLTYFQNEAQLEKSRLLSDRFSAERPKGSFSTLEIQRTEQGDSAMYLCASSLAVLPTDTQYFGPGTRLTVL.

The V gene is TRBV5-6, the J gene TRBJ1-1; 7 bases agree with TRBD1. The CDR3 consists of 17 residues. With 2 bases clipped from V and 0 bases from J, the junction kept 10 bases outside the gene matches. CDR1 is SGHDT and CDR2 is YYEEEE in the germline V gene. The CDR3 nucleotides read TGTGCCAGCAGCTTCGAGGGGGCCCCTTTCGTGAACACTGAAGCTTTCTTT. Its translation is CASSFEGAPFVNTEAFF.

This sequence joins TRBV11-2 and TRBJ2-6; D ambiguous. The CDR3 has 18 amino acids. CDR1 is SGHAT and CDR2 is FQNNGV in the germline V gene. The V end was cut by 7 bases, the J end by 2 bases, with 21 bases between. The CDR3 here is CASIHKPPDVPGANVLTF. Here the CDR3 DNA reads TGTGCCAGCATCCACAAACCCCCCGACGTTCCTGGGGCCAACGTCCTGACTTTC.

The chain has TRBV7-3 and TRBJ2-2; D call uncertain. CDR1 SGHTA and CDR2 FQGTGA come from the germline V gene. The CDR3 consists of 14 residues. V was pared by 2 bases and J by 0 bases, with 4 bases between. The CDR3 DNA sequence: TGTGCCAGCAGCTTATTGGCGAACACCGGGGAGCTGTTTTTT. Protein product: CASSLLANTGELFF. The variable domain in full, with the rest retrieved from reference TRBV7-3 and TRBJ2-2, is GAGVSQTPSNKVTEKGKYVELRCDPISGHTALYWYRQSLGQGPEFLIYFQGTGAADDSGLPNDRFFAVRPEGSVSTLKIQRTERGDSAVYLCASSLLANTGELFFGEGSRLTVL.

This chain joins TRBV30 and TRBJ2-5, with D hard to call. The CDR3 runs to 12 residues. Between the trimmed V and J ends, which lost 0 bases and 6 bases, there was a span of 8 bases. The germline V gene has CDR1 GTSNPN and CDR2 SVGIG (reference sequence). The CDR3 spells CAWSVARQTQYF. DNA of the CDR3: TGTGCCTGGAGTGTCGCCAGGCAGACCCAGTACTTC.

This rearrangement joins TRBV27 to TRBJ2-1; D possibly matches TRBD1 or TRBD2 (7 bases each). V was trimmed by 3 bases and J by 7 bases, leaving 16 bases between them. CDR1 is MNHEY, CDR2 SMNVEV, per germline (reference sequence). This CDR3 comprises 15 residues. CDR3 residues: CASSFVAGGGNEQFF. The CDR3 bases are TGTGCCAGCAGTTTCGTGGCAGGGGGAGGGAATGAGCAGTTCTTC.

V gene TRBV19 combines with J gene TRBJ2-2; a weak D match, TRBD1 (6 bases). The germline gives CDR1 LNHDA, CDR2 SQIVND (reference sequence). V lost 6 bases, J lost 1 base, and 15 bases lay in between. This CDR3 is built from 16 residues. CDR3 bases: TGTGCCAGTAGGACCGGTGGGACAAAGAACACCGGGGAGCTGTTTTTT. Translating gives CASRTGGTKNTGELFF.

The chain combines TRBV7-2 with TRBJ1-5; 9 nucleotides agree with TRBD1. The V gene's germline CDR1 is SGHTA and CDR2 FQGNSA. This CDR3 comprises 17 residues. Losses at the gene ends were 6 bases for V and 0 bases for J; bases not matched to a gene: 9. CDR3 DNA sequence: TGTGCCAGCAGTTTCTGGACAGGGGTGCATAGCAATCAGCCCCAGCATTTT. It codes for CASSFWTGVHSNQPQHF.

The J gene is TRBJ1-3, the V gene TRBV18; D uncertain. Looked up from germline, CDR1 is KGHSH and CDR2 is LQKENI. Deletions cut 6 bases from V and 4 bases from J, with 13 bases between. CDR3 length: 14 amino acids. The CDR3, as DNA: TGTGCCAGCTCGCCGCAGGAGGTCGGAAACACCATATATTTT. The encoded protein is CASSPQEVGNTIYF.

The chain uses TRBV14 and TRBJ2-3; 10 bases agree with TRBD2. J gave up 4 bases and V 6 bases, and 7 bases lay outside the gene matches. Germline loops: CDR1 SGHDN, CDR2 FVKESK. The CDR3 is 15 residues long. CDR3 loop: CASRQSGGAADTQYF. The CDR3, as DNA: TGTGCCAGCAGACAAAGCGGGGGGGCCGCAGATACGCAGTATTTT. Full variable domain (outside the CDR3, taken from reference TRBV14 and TRBJ2-3): EAGVTQFPSHSVIEKGQTVTLRCDPISGHDNLYWYRRVMGKEIKFLLHFVKESKQDESGMPNNRFLAERTGGTYSTLKVQPAELEDSGVYFCASRQSGGAADTQYFGPGTRLTVL.

The J gene is TRBJ2-7, the V gene TRBV6-5; 10 nucleotides match TRBD2. V lost 2 bases and J lost 0; bases outside the gene matches: 1. Germline-derived CDR1 and CDR2 are MNHEY and SVGAGI. There are 15 residues in the CDR3. CDR3 sequence reads: CASSYERGGSYEQYF. CDR3 nucleotides: TGTGCCAGCAGTTACGAGCGGGGGGGCTCCTACGAGCAGTACTTC.

This clone qualifies as medium-sized. J is TRBJ1-2 and V is TRBV19; TRBD1 agrees at 8 bases. CDR3 length equals 16 residues. Per germline, CDR1 LNHDA and CDR2 SQIVND (reference sequence). V lost 5 bases and J lost 1; bases outside the gene matches: 9. The CDR3 DNA sequence: TGTGCCAGTAGTGCGAACTCAGGGGGCCATAACTATGGCTACACCTTC. This encodes CASSANSGGHNYGYTF.

The chain is built from TRBV2 and TRBJ2-2; either TRBD1 or TRBD2 may fit D (6 bases each). Trimming cost V 7 bases and J 4 bases, with 16 bases left between them. Germline V gene data show CDR1 as SNHLY and CDR2 as FYNNEI. The CDR3 sequence is 15 residues long. The CDR3: CASNQEGVSTGELFF. CDR3 DNA: TGTGCCAGCAATCAGGAGGGGGTGAGCACCGGGGAGCTGTTTTTT.

The gene calls are TRBV2 and TRBJ2-6; D is unclear. Looked up from germline, CDR1 is SNHLY and CDR2 is FYNNEI. With 6 bases removed from V and 0 bases from J, the gap between germline ends came to 9 bases. The CDR3 loop spans 15 amino acids. The DNA for the CDR3 is TGTGCCAGCAGCCCGGGCCACTCTGGGGCCAACGTCCTGACTTTC. Translation: CASSPGHSGANVLTF.

The V gene is TRBV10-2, the J gene TRBJ2-7; no clear D. V gave up 2 bases and J gave up 5 bases, with 4 bases separating them. CDR3 size: 11 residues. Germline V lookup: CDR1 WSHSY, CDR2 SAAADI. This CDR3 reads CASSEVDEQYV. The CDR3 DNA follows: TGCGCCAGCAGTGAGGTAGACGAGCAGTACGTC.

This chain joins TRBV6-5 and TRBJ2-2; no reliable D call. Germline V lookup: CDR1 MNHEY, CDR2 SVGAGI. V was shortened by 0 bases and J by 6 bases, with 8 bases between the two germline ends. This CDR3 is 14 amino acids long. CDR3 in DNA: TGTGCCAGCAGTTACTCGAGAAGCCCCGGGGAGCTGTTTTTT. Protein sequence: CASSYSRSPGELFF.

This clone has only a few counts. This rearrangement joins TRBV15 to TRBJ2-1; TRBD2 matches at 9 bases. The germline gives CDR1 LNHNV, CDR2 YYDKDF (reference sequence). Losses at the gene ends were 2 bases for V and 2 bases for J; bases not matched to a gene: 7. This CDR3 contains 17 residues. The CDR3 region is CATSRLGGTSPYNEQFF. CDR3 nucleotide sequence: TGTGCCACCAGCAGATTGGGGGGGACTAGCCCCTACAATGAGCAGTTCTTC. Supplemented by reference TRBV15 and TRBJ2-1, the full variable domain reads DAMVIQNPRYQVTQFGKPVTLSCSQTLNHNVMYWYQQKSSQAPKLLFHYYDKDFNNEADTPDNFQSRRPNTSFCFLDIRSPGLGDTAMYLCATSRLGGTSPYNEQFFGPGTRLTVL.

As to this clone: Other DNA sequences in this specimen translate into the identical CDR3. This chain joins TRBV19 and TRBJ1-3; D not resolved. The V end was cut by 1 base, the J end by 0 bases, with 13 bases between. The CDR3 has 17 residues. Germline assignment: CDR1 LNHDA and CDR2 SQIVND (reference sequence). The CDR3 spells CASSIGGSTFSGNTIYF. The CDR3 nucleotides are TGTGCCAGTAGTATAGGTGGCAGTACCTTCTCTGGAAACACCATATATTTT. The full variable domain, with the rest looked up from reference TRBV19 and TRBJ1-3, is DGGITQSPKYLFRKEGQNVTLSCEQNLNHDAMYWYRQDPGQGLRLIYYSQIVNDFQKGDIAEGYSVSREKKESFPLTVTSAQKNPTAFYLCASSIGGSTFSGNTIYFGEGSWLTVV.

The V call is TRBV11-2, the J call TRBJ2-3, with 7 bases matching TRBD2. Germline CDR1 SGHAT, CDR2 FQNNGV. Trimming at V came to 6 bases and at J to 4 bases, leaving 4 bases not matched to a gene. The CDR3 has 13 amino acids. CDR3 residues: CASRPTSADTQYF. For the CDR3, the DNA is TGTGCCAGCAGACCTACTAGCGCAGATACGCAGTATTTT.

The chain employs TRBV5-1 and TRBJ1-1; 7 bases line up with TRBD1. The germline V gene has CDR1 SGHRS and CDR2 YFSETQ. Trimming took 4 bases from V and 1 from J; bases not matched to a gene: 7. CDR3 length: 15 residues. This chain's CDR3 is CASSSATGRNTEAFF. The CDR3 nucleotides are TGCGCCAGCAGCAGCGCGACAGGGCGGAACACTGAAGCTTTCTTT.

This rearrangement joins TRBV2 to TRBJ2-7; D is ambiguous. Per the germline V gene, CDR1 is SNHLY and CDR2 is FYNNEI. Trimming cost V 2 bases and J 9 bases, with 11 bases left between them. The CDR3 is 12 residues long. The CDR3 region is CASSESGFRQYF. The CDR3 region has the DNA TGTGCCAGCAGTGAAAGTGGATTTCGGCAGTACTTC.

The chain links TRBV5-6 to TRBJ1-1; no reliable D call. Germline CDR1 SGHDT, CDR2 YYEEEE. Deletions cut 1 base from V and 3 bases from J, with 13 bases between. This CDR3 is 15 amino acids long. The CDR3 here is CASSLIMSRDTEAFF. In nucleotides, the CDR3 is TGTGCCAGCAGCTTGATCATGTCCCGGGACACTGAAGCTTTCTTT.

The rearrangement joins TRBV19 to TRBJ1-2, with D perhaps matching TRBD1 (6 bases). The CDR3 is 12 amino acids. Germline V lookup: CDR1 LNHDA, CDR2 SQIVND (reference sequence). Deletions cut 4 bases from V and 14 bases from J, with 17 bases between. The CDR3 DNA is TGTGCCAGTAGTAGTCAGGGGCGAGAAGGAACCTTC. Translating it yields CASSSQGREGTF. Supplemented by reference TRBV19 and TRBJ1-2, the full variable domain reads DGGITQSPKYLFRKEGQNVTLSCEQNLNHDAMYWYRQDPGQGLRLIYYSQIVNDFQKGDIAEGYSVSREKKESFPLTVTSAQKNPTAFYLCASSSQGREGTFGSGTRLTVV.

The rearrangement links TRBV7-2 to TRBJ2-3; TRBD2 agrees at 7 bases. Germline values: CDR1 SGHTA, CDR2 FQGNSA. This CDR3 region has 15 residues. V lost 0 bases, J lost 3 bases, and 3 bases stayed unmatched. CDR3 residues: CASSLAGRGTDTQYF. The DNA for the CDR3 is TGTGCCAGCAGCTTAGCGGGGCGGGGGACAGATACGCAGTATTTT.

The V gene is TRBV30, the J gene TRBJ2-3; 8 bases line up with TRBD2. V lost 8 bases to trimming and J lost 0 bases; unmatched junction nucleotides: 7. The CDR3 has 14 amino acids. The germline V gene encodes CDR1 GTSNPN and CDR2 SVGIG (reference sequence). CDR3 in amino acids: CAGDSGASTDTQYF. DNA of the CDR3: TGTGCCGGGGATAGCGGGGCGAGCACAGATACGCAGTATTTT.

This chain links TRBV27 with TRBJ1-1; TRBD1 might be the D (6 bases). The CDR3 contains 14 residues. Germline V gene data show CDR1 as MNHEY and CDR2 as SMNVEV (reference sequence). V lost 0 bases, J lost 7 bases, and 12 bases lay in between. CDR3: CASSLSADRFEAFF. The CDR3 DNA sequence: TGTGCCAGCAGTTTATCGGCAGACAGGTTTGAAGCTTTCTTT.

V usage is TRBV5-1 and J usage is TRBJ1-3; D gene ambiguous. The CDR3 contains 15 residues. CDR1 is SGHRS and CDR2 is YFSETQ in the germline V gene. V lost 5 bases and J 4 bases, leaving 16 bases between the germline ends. CDR3 DNA sequence: TGCGCCAGCAGTACCAGCAACACAGCAGGAAACACCATATATTTT. It translates to CASSTSNTAGNTIYF.